The 15 T cell receptor beta chains listed next were all sequenced from one sample in a study of human T cells and chemical hapten exposure. Sample time point: pre-sensitization, week 0. Treatment indicated: therapeutic diphenylcyclopropenone sensitization with weekly scalp DPC. TCRdb re-called the RACE reads through MiXCR, storing one row per CDR3 protein. The repertoire holds around 92,000 distinct CDR3 sequences, with approximately 11% as singletons. Sequencing was performed on whole blood, taken in connection with sensitization to the hapten diphenylcyclopropenone (DPC). The receptor source for this set is a woman aged 55-75 years with alopecia areata. Some clones in this sample may be carry-over from other donors' samples.

This clonotype was seen ten or more times. CDR3 sequence: CASSSRDYSYNEQFF. In nucleotides, the CDR3 is TGTGCCAGCAGCTCCCGTGACTATTCCTACAATGAGCAGTTCTTC. The chain links TRBV5-5 to TRBJ2-1, with D possibly TRBD2 on 5 matching bases. Germline-derived CDR1 and CDR2 are SGHKS and YYEKEE (reference sequence). The CDR3 length is 15 residues. Trimming pared 3 bases from V and 1 base from J, leaving 11 bases between.

The gene calls are TRBV12-5 and TRBJ2-3; 7 bases agree with TRBD1. The V gene's germline CDR1 is LGHNT and CDR2 FRNRAP. This CDR3 comprises 17 residues. V dropped 2 bases and J dropped 9; count of bases not matched to a gene: 17. The CDR3 DNA reads as TGTGCTAGTGGTTTGAGTCCCGCCGGGACAGCCGCTTTAACGCAGTATTTT. Amino acids: CASGLSPAGTAALTQYF.

In this sample, this clonotype turned up many times. The chain links TRBV6-1 to TRBJ2-2; unclear D gene. Germline V gene data show CDR1 as MNHNS and CDR2 as SASEGT. Trimming cost V 6 bases and J 6 bases, with 11 bases left between them. The length of the CDR3 is 13 residues. The CDR3 reads CASSRVSAGELFF. The CDR3 DNA sequence: TGTGCCAGCAGCCGTGTGAGTGCCGGGGAGCTGTTTTTT.

This clonotype came up many times. CDR3 nucleotide sequence: TGTGCCAGCAGCTTAGCGGGGAGGGACAGAAGGAACACTGAAGCTTTCTTT. It is translated as CASSLAGRDRRNTEAFF. This chain connects TRBV7-2 to TRBJ1-1, with 7 bases lining up with TRBD1. Germline V gene lookup returns CDR1 SGHTA and CDR2 FQGNSA. J lost 1 base, V lost 0 bases, and 8 bases had no gene match. This CDR3 has 17 residues.

The V and J genes are TRBV20-1 and TRBJ1-2, with D unresolved. This CDR3 has 12 residues. V lost 5 bases and J 4 bases, leaving 11 bases between the germline ends. Germline V CDR1 and CDR2: DFQATT, SNEGSKA (reference sequence). The CDR3 loop reads CSAPGPLYGYTF. DNA for the CDR3: TGCAGTGCTCCTGGGCCTCTCTATGGCTACACCTTC.

This chain links TRBV24-1 with TRBJ2-6, with TRBD1 matching 12 bases. The CDR3 totals 18 residues. The V gene's germline CDR1 is KGHDR and CDR2 SFDVKD. The trim removed 7 bases at V and 0 bases at J, leaving 6 bases unmatched. The CDR3 coding sequence is TGTGCCACCAGCTCCGGGACAGGGGGCTCCTCTGGGGCCAACGTCCTGACTTTC. It encodes CATSSGTGGSSGANVLTF.

At least ten counts were recorded for this clonotype. The genes are TRBV9 and TRBJ2-5; D possibly corresponds to TRBD2 (6 bases). Trimming left V 2 bases short and J 2 bases short, with 7 bases between. Germline assignment: CDR1 SGDLS and CDR2 YYNGEE. The CDR3 spans 13 residues. In DNA form, the CDR3 reads TGTGCCAGCAGCGTTCGGGGGCAAGAGACCCAGTACTTC. It is translated as CASSVRGQETQYF.

This clonotype was counted ten times or more. This chain links TRBV14 with TRBJ1-1; no clear D gene. CDR1 SGHDN and CDR2 FVKESK come from the germline V gene. The CDR3 length is 13 residues. Trimming took 1 base from V and 11 from J, leaving 14 bases between them. This CDR3 is CASSQVWQLGAFF. The DNA of the CDR3 is TGTGCCAGCAGCCAAGTATGGCAACTAGGGGCTTTCTTT.

This clonotype came up a few times. The chain uses TRBV6-1 and TRBJ1-2, with D unclear. Germline-derived CDR1 and CDR2 are MNHNS and SASEGT. This CDR3 comprises 13 residues. The V and J ends lost 6 bases and 3 bases respectively, with 11 bases between them. CDR3 in amino acids: CASRTGLHYGYTF. CDR3 bases: TGTGCCAGCAGGACCGGACTACACTATGGCTACACCTTC.

This clonotype was counted ten times or more. The chain recombines TRBV20-1 with TRBJ1-5, with D possibly matching TRBD1 (6 bases). With 3 bases removed from V and 7 bases from J, the gap between germline ends came to 13 bases. Per the germline V gene, CDR1 is DFQATT and CDR2 is SNEGSKA (reference sequence). CDR3 length: 13 residues. The CDR3: CSASGGAGQPQHF. The CDR3 nucleotides are TGCAGTGCTAGTGGGGGGGCTGGCCAGCCCCAGCATTTT.

This clonotype was counted between two and nine times. The chain joins TRBV20-1 to TRBJ2-7, with 7 bases identical to TRBD1. Per the germline V gene, CDR1 is DFQATT and CDR2 is SNEGSKA (reference sequence). Trimming took 5 bases from V and 3 from J; bases not matched to a gene: 7. The length of the CDR3 is 13 residues. CDR3 amino acids: CSAVRTGNYEQYF. The CDR3 nucleotides read TGCAGTGCTGTTCGGACAGGAAACTACGAGCAGTACTTC.

The chain links TRBV29-1 to TRBJ1-2; D ambiguous. The V gene lost 4 bases and the J gene lost 6 bases, with 12 bases spanning the gap. The CDR3 loop spans 12 amino acids. Germline V gives CDR1 SQVTM, CDR2 ANQGSEA. The CDR3 spells CSVASLRDGYTF. In DNA form, the CDR3 reads TGCAGCGTTGCGTCCCTACGGGATGGCTACACCTTC.

This clonotype was counted ten times or more. The rearrangement uses TRBV7-9 and TRBJ1-1; TRBD1 might be the D (6 bases). Germline loops: CDR1 SEHNR, CDR2 FQNEAQ (reference sequence). Between the trimmed V and J ends, which lost 5 bases and 5 bases, there was a span of 15 bases. This CDR3 contains 14 residues. The CDR3 is CASSNGGARTEAFF. Written as DNA, the CDR3 is TGTGCCAGCAGCAACGGGGGGGCGCGGACTGAAGCTTTCTTT.

This clonotype was found many times. The chain is built from TRBV7-9 and TRBJ1-6, with a tentative D call TRBD1 (5 bases). The CDR3 is made up of 16 amino acids. The ends were cut back, 7 bases at V and 7 bases at J, with 20 bases in the middle. Germline CDR1 and CDR2: SEHNR and FQNEAQ (reference sequence). In DNA, the CDR3 is TGTGCCAGCAACGGCCGATCCGGGACGGAGAATTCACCCCTCCACTTT. It is translated as CASNGRSGTENSPLHF.

Remarks on this clonotype: This sequence may be a read error, since a much larger clone differs from it by one base. The chain recombines TRBV7-8 with TRBJ2-7; no definite D call. There are 15 residues in the CDR3. Looked up from germline, CDR1 is SGHVS and CDR2 is FQNEAQ. V shed 6 bases and J shed 3 bases, with 18 bases lying between them. The CDR3 DNA sequence: TGTGCCAGCAGTCCGGGCCCGGGTCCCTACTACGAGCAGTACTTC. Its protein is CASSPGPGPYYEQYF.